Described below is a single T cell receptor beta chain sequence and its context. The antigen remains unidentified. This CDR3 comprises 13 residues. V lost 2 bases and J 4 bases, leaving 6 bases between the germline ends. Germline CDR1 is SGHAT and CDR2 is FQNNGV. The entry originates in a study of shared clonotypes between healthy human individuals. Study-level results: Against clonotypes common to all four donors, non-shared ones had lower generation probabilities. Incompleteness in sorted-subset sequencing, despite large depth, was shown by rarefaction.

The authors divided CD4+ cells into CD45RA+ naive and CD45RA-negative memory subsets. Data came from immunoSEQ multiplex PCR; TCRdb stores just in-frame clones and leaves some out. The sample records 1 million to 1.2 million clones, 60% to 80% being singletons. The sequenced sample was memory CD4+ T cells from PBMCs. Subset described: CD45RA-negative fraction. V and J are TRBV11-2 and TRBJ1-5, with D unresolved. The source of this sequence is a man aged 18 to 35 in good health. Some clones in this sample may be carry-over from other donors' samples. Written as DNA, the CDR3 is TGTGCCAGCAGCTTAAATGAGAATCAGCCCCAGCATTTT. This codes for CASSLNENQPQHF.